A selection of T cell receptor beta chains follows, all from one sample in a study of regulatory T cells in long-lasting Graves disease. TCRdb analysed the multiplex PCR reads with MiXCR anew, one entry per CDR3 protein. Counted here are approximately 230,000 distinct CDR3 sequences, around 20% occurring once; the ten biggest clones make up roughly a fifth. Sequencing was performed on peripheral blood mononuclear cells (PBMCs), taken at new diagnosis, from a patient treated with antithyroid drugs. Source of these receptors: a female donor with Graves disease. CDR3s include the opening cysteine and the closing phenylalanine or tryptophan. Each record gives: J gene, D gene, V gene, clone size, CDR3 protein, CDR3 DNA. The D gene is left open where the match is weak. The listing skips clone size in some rows; elsewhere it reads once, few, many or a size class.

>TRBJ2-7|.|TRBV20-1|many
CSARESGTIHEQYF
TGCAGTGCTAGAGAATCGGGGACAATCCACGAGCAGTACTTC
>TRBJ2-2|.|TRBV12-3/TRBV12-4|many
CASSFAGTGELFF
TGTGCCAGCAGTTTCGCGGGAACCGGGGAGCTGTTTTTT
>TRBJ2-3|TRBD2|TRBV7-8|.
CASSLAGETSGRVDTQYF
TGTGCCAGCAGCTTAGCGGGGGAGACTAGCGGGAGGGTAGATACGCAGTATTTT
>TRBJ1-1|.|TRBV29-1|many
CSAVDANTEAFF
TGCAGCGCCGTGGACGCGAACACTGAAGCTTTCTTT
>TRBJ2-2|TRBD1|TRBV2|.
CASSEQGANTGELFF
TGTGCCAGCAGTGAACAGGGGGCGAACACCGGGGAGCTGTTTTTT
>TRBJ2-2|.|TRBV12-3/TRBV12-4|many
CASRLRSQGTGELFF
TGTGCCAGCAGGCTAAGGTCCCAAGGGACCGGGGAGCTGTTTTTT
>TRBJ2-7|TRBD2|TRBV28|many
CASTGLGSYEQYF
TGTGCCAGCACAGGACTAGGGAGCTACGAGCAGTACTTC
>TRBJ2-1|TRBD2|TRBV20-1|many
CSAYTGTSGRNAYNEQFF
TGCAGTGCTTATACCGGGACTAGCGGGAGAAACGCCTACAATGAGCAGTTCTTC
>TRBJ1-1|.|TRBV24-1|many
CATRGVTAEAFF
TGTGCCACGCGAGGGGTTACGGCTGAAGCTTTCTTT
>TRBJ2-6|.|TRBV24-1|many
CATAFTAAPGANVLTF
TGTGCCACCGCCTTCACGGCGGCCCCTGGGGCCAACGTCCTGACTTTC
>TRBJ1-1|.|TRBV11-2|many
CASSPAGDTRKAFF
TGTGCCAGCAGCCCTGCGGGGGATACTCGGAAAGCTTTCTTT
>TRBJ1-2|.|TRBV24-1|.
CATSEPNRGYTF
TGTGCCACCAGTGAACCAAACAGGGGCTACACCTTC
>TRBJ2-3|.|TRBV20-1|.
CSARSPSTDTQYF
TGCAGTGCTAGAAGTCCGAGCACAGATACGCAGTATTTT
>TRBJ2-7|TRBD2|TRBV30|.
CAWAVPGLAAYEQYF
TGTGCCTGGGCGGTCCCGGGACTAGCAGCTTACGAGCAGTACTTC
>TRBJ2-1|.|TRBV30|many
CAWSVRSPLYNEQFF
TGTGCCTGGAGTGTAAGGAGCCCCCTCTACAATGAGCAGTTCTTC
>TRBJ2-1|.|TRBV25-1|many
CASSLIGSRDNEQFF
TGTGCCAGCAGTTTAATTGGGTCCCGAGACAATGAGCAGTTCTTC
>TRBJ2-5|.|TRBV3-1|many
CASSREGGETQYF
TGTGCCAGCAGTCGGGAAGGGGGAGAGACCCAGTACTTC
>TRBJ1-2|.|TRBV18|many
CASSPPTQGGYTF
TGTGCCAGCTCACCACCAACGCAGGGCGGCTACACCTTC
>TRBJ2-1|.|TRBV12-3/TRBV12-4|.
CASSLQGSSNEQFF
TGTGCCAGCAGCCTACAGGGAAGTAGCAATGAGCAGTTCTTC
>TRBJ2-1|.|TRBV7-3|many
CASSASGAGNEQFF
TGTGCCAGCAGCGCTTCTGGGGCGGGGAATGAGCAGTTCTTC
>TRBJ2-5|TRBD2|TRBV7-2|many
CASSPQRGRETQYF
TGTGCCAGCAGCCCCCAGCGGGGGAGGGAGACCCAGTACTTC
>TRBJ2-1|.|TRBV24-1|many
CATNRYEGDNEQFF
TGTGCCACTAACCGCTACGAGGGAGACAATGAGCAGTTCTTC
>TRBJ1-4|TRBD1|TRBV4-3|few
CASSGLTGANEKLFF
TGCGCCAGCAGCGGTTTGACAGGGGCTAATGAAAAACTGTTTTTT
>TRBJ1-2|.|TRBV6-1|many
CASRPGGGRDYGYTF
TGTGCCAGCAGACCCGGCGGGGGTCGGGACTATGGCTACACCTTC
>TRBJ2-3|.|TRBV2|many
CASSERSGTTDTQYF
TGTGCCAGCAGTGAGCGGAGCGGCACCACAGATACGCAGTATTTT
>TRBJ2-5|TRBD1|TRBV2|many
CASSEDRMGETQYF
TGTGCCAGCAGCGAGGACAGGATGGGGGAGACCCAGTACTTC
>TRBJ2-3|.|TRBV15|many
CATSSTDTQYF
TGTGCCACTTCGAGCACAGATACGCAGTATTTT
>TRBJ2-7|.|TRBV6-1|many
CASRGHTYEQYF
TGTGCCAGCAGAGGACATACCTACGAGCAGTACTTC
>TRBJ2-1|TRBD2|TRBV20-1|many
CSARDDFVSGSRNEQFF
TGCAGTGCTAGAGATGATTTTGTGAGCGGGAGTCGGAATGAGCAGTTCTTC
>TRBJ2-1|.|TRBV6-2/TRBV6-3|.
CASSSATDGGNEQFF
TGTGCCAGCAGTTCCGCCACCGACGGAGGTAATGAGCAGTTCTTC
>TRBJ2-7|.|TRBV7-9|.
CASSSRRARDPSYEQYF
TGTGCCAGCAGCTCCCGACGGGCGCGGGACCCCTCCTACGAGCAGTACTTC
>TRBJ2-7|.|TRBV7-8|many
CASSFNRDEQYF
TGTGCCAGCAGCTTCAACAGGGACGAGCAGTACTTC
>TRBJ2-5|TRBD1|TRBV9|.
CASSFGTGVETQYF
TGTGCCAGCAGCTTCGGGACAGGGGTGGAGACCCAGTACTTC
>TRBJ2-2|TRBD2|TRBV9|few
CASSGRTRAGELFF
TGTGCCAGCAGCGGGAGGACTAGGGCCGGGGAGCTGTTTTTT
>TRBJ2-2|TRBD2|TRBV6-4|.
CASGRENTGELFF
TGTGCCAGCGGGAGGGAGAACACCGGGGAGCTGTTTTTT
>TRBJ1-1|TRBD1|TRBV20-1|many
CSATNPQQGTNTEAFF
TGCAGTGCTACCAATCCCCAACAGGGGACGAACACTGAAGCTTTCTTT
>TRBJ2-5|TRBD1|TRBV25-1|.
CASSESGQGQETQYF
TGTGCCAGCAGTGAATCGGGACAGGGGCAAGAGACCCAGTACTTC
>TRBJ2-5|.|TRBV5-1|.
CASSLGSQETQYF
TGCGCCAGCAGCTTGGGCAGCCAAGAGACCCAGTACTTC
>TRBJ2-6|TRBD2|TRBV5-4|.
CASSLALGLAPGANVLTF
TGTGCCAGCAGCTTGGCCTTGGGACTAGCCCCTGGGGCCAACGTCCTGACTTTC
>TRBJ2-1|.|TRBV24-1|many
CATGGGQSSYNEQFF
TGTGCCACCGGCGGTGGACAAAGCTCCTACAATGAGCAGTTCTTC
>TRBJ2-3|TRBD2|TRBV6-5|many
CASSYSTSGRADTQYF
TGTGCCAGCAGTTACTCGACTAGCGGGAGGGCAGATACGCAGTATTTT
>TRBJ2-7|TRBD2|TRBV11-1|many
CASSNSGWAYEQYF
TGTGCCAGCAGCAATAGCGGGTGGGCCTACGAGCAGTACTTC
>TRBJ2-7|TRBD2|TRBV4-2|.
CASSQVGLADYEQYF
TGTGCCAGCAGCCAAGTGGGACTAGCGGATTACGAGCAGTACTTC
>TRBJ1-1|.|TRBV11-2|few
CASSANPNTEAFF
TGTGCCAGCAGCGCAAATCCGAACACTGAAGCTTTCTTT
>TRBJ2-5|TRBD2|TRBV19|many
CASSTLAGGFQTQYF
TGTGCCAGTAGTACCCTAGCGGGAGGCTTTCAGACCCAGTACTTC
>TRBJ1-1|TRBD1|TRBV19|many
CASSREGRGMNTEAFF
TGTGCCAGTAGTAGGGAGGGCAGGGGGATGAACACTGAAGCTTTCTTT
>TRBJ2-2|.|TRBV4-2|many
CASSQVGGEGTGELFF
TGTGCCAGCAGCCAAGTAGGGGGGGAGGGAACCGGGGAGCTGTTTTTT
>TRBJ2-3|.|TRBV27|many
CASSLEGWRTDTQYF
TGTGCCAGCAGTTTAGAGGGTTGGCGCACAGATACGCAGTATTTT
>TRBJ2-1|.|TRBV9|.
CASSIPNNEQFF
TGTGCCAGCAGCATCCCAAACAATGAGCAGTTCTTC
>TRBJ2-3|.|TRBV4-1|many
CASSQDQFRGADTQYF
TGCGCCAGCAGCCAAGATCAATTCAGGGGAGCAGATACGCAGTATTTT
>TRBJ2-7|.|TRBV15|.
CATSSPSEQYF
TGTGCCACCAGCAGCCCTAGCGAGCAGTACTTC
>TRBJ1-3|.|TRBV28|few
CASSSPRGSSGNTIYF
TGTGCCAGCAGTTCCCCCAGAGGGAGCTCTGGAAACACCATATATTTT
>TRBJ2-3|.|TRBV6-2/TRBV6-3|many
CASRPMGSSDTQYF
TGTGCCAGCAGGCCTATGGGGAGTTCGGATACGCAGTATTTT
>TRBJ1-1|.|TRBV20-1|many
CSASTGLLNTEAFF
TGCAGTGCTAGCACAGGGTTATTGAACACTGAAGCTTTCTTT
>TRBJ1-5|TRBD1|TRBV7-9|.
CASSSPGGGNQPQHF
TGTGCCAGCAGCTCCCCAGGGGGCGGCAATCAGCCCCAGCATTTT